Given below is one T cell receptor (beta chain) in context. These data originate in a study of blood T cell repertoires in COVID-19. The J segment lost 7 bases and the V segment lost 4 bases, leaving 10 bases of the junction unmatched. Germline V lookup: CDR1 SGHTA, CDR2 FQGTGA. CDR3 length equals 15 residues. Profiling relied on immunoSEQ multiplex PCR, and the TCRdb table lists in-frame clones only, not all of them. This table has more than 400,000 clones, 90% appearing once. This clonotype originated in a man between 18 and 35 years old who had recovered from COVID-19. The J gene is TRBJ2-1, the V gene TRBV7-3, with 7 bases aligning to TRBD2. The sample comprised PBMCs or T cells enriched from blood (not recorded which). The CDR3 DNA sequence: TGTGCCAGCAGCTCCAGGGAGGGCCAGGGTAATGAGCAGTTCTTC. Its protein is CASSSREGQGNEQFF.